One sample yielded the 20 T cell receptor beta chains listed below, sequenced in a study of read filtering for tumor transcriptome and immune sequencing. From about 400 ng of RNA, a library with molecular barcoded alpha/delta and beta/gamma adaptors was made. TCRdb re-called the reads with MiXCR, one entry per CDR3 protein. This sample carries over 55,000 distinct CDR3 sequences, about 15% of them seen once, and the ten largest clones take roughly 41%. The sample was a population of CD138-negative cells sorted from bone marrow. Every receptor here comes from a donor at least 40 years old with multiple myeloma.

The chain recombines TRBV29-1 with TRBJ2-4; no clear D. The germline gives CDR1 SQVTM, CDR2 ANQGSEA. The CDR3 is made up of 16 amino acids. Trimming shortened V by 3 bases and J by 0 bases, and 15 bases separated the two germline ends. The CDR3, as DNA: TGCAGCGTTGAGGGCGGACGGTCTCTAGCCAAAAACATTCAGTACTTC. Translation: CSVEGGRSLAKNIQYF.

This clonotype was seen at least ten times. The chain uses TRBV7-2 and TRBJ1-5; D perhaps matches TRBD1 (5 bases). The V end was cut by 6 bases, the J end by 9 bases, with 18 bases between. This CDR3 spans 14 amino acids. CDR1 and CDR2 (germline): SGHTA, FQGNSA. The CDR3 spells CASSRLDSLAPQHF. CDR3 in DNA: TGTGCCAGCAGTCGCCTTGACAGTCTAGCGCCCCAGCATTTT.

Ten or more counts support this clonotype. The chain couples TRBV10-3 to TRBJ2-3, with TRBD2 matching over 7 bases. V trimming: 7 bases; J trimming: 4 bases; junction bases outside the gene matches: 5. In germline, CDR1 is ENHRY, CDR2 SYGVKD. CDR3 size: 13 residues. The chain's CDR3 is CAITGGRADTQYF. CDR3 coding DNA: TGTGCCATCACGGGAGGAAGAGCAGATACGCAGTATTTT.

This clonotype was seen repeatedly, ten times or more. The rearrangement uses TRBV19 and TRBJ2-2, with D unclear. Germline CDR1 LNHDA, CDR2 SQIVND (reference sequence). This CDR3 has 11 residues. Trimming took 8 bases from V and 8 from J, leaving 9 bases between them. Here the CDR3 reads CASEFAGELFF. CDR3 DNA sequence: TGTGCCAGTGAGTTCGCGGGGGAGCTGTTTTTT. The variable domain in full, completed from reference TRBV19 and TRBJ2-2, reads DGGITQSPKYLFRKEGQNVTLSCEQNLNHDAMYWYRQDPGQGLRLIYYSQIVNDFQKGDIAEGYSVSREKKESFPLTVTSAQKNPTAFYLCASEFAGELFFGEGSRLTVL.

In this sample, this clonotype turned up many times. The chain employs TRBV6-2 or TRBV6-3 and TRBJ1-6; D gene uncertain. CDR3 length: 15 amino acids. Germline loops: CDR1 MNHEY, CDR2 SVGEGT. V lost 4 bases, J lost 10 bases, and 17 bases lay in between. The CDR3 loop reads CASSFVGSADSPLHF. In nucleotides, the CDR3 is TGTGCCAGCAGTTTTGTAGGTTCGGCTGACTCACCCCTCCACTTT.

This clonotype was counted many times. This rearrangement joins TRBV20-1 to TRBJ2-5; a possible D gene is TRBD1 (5 bases). The CDR3 is 13 residues long. With 1 base removed from V and 5 bases from J, the gap between germline ends came to 11 bases. Germline V gene lookup returns CDR1 DFQATT and CDR2 SNEGSKA (reference sequence). In DNA, the CDR3 is TGCAGTGCTAGAGGAGGACAAACGGAGACCCAGTACTTC. This encodes CSARGGQTETQYF.

Many counts were recorded for this clonotype. CDR3 amino acids: CAISTSGSYEQYF. As DNA, the CDR3 is TGTGCCATCAGCACTAGCGGGAGCTACGAGCAGTACTTC. The chain couples TRBV10-3 to TRBJ2-7; TRBD2 matches at 11 bases. The V segment lost 6 bases and the J segment 3 bases; nucleotides outside the gene matches: 1. The germline V gene encodes CDR1 ENHRY and CDR2 SYGVKD. This CDR3 comprises 13 residues.

This clonotype was seen many times. V is TRBV5-1 and J is TRBJ2-5, with D perhaps TRBD2 (5 bases). Germline V gene sequence: CDR1 SGHRS, CDR2 YFSETQ. The V end lost 3 bases, the J end lost 4 bases, and 10 bases lay between the germline ends. The CDR3 has 13 residues. The CDR3 DNA is TGCGCCAGCAGCTCGGGCGGGCTAGAGACCCAGTACTTC. Translating it yields CASSSGGLETQYF.

This clonotype was detected only a few times. A much bigger clone sits one base away, suggesting this may be a read error. This is likely a read error, given that the CDR3 carries no conserved phenylalanine or tryptophan at its end. This rearrangement joins TRBV27 to TRBJ1-5, with 9 positions matching TRBD1. Looked up from germline, CDR1 is MNHEY and CDR2 is SMNVEV (reference sequence). Trimming cost V 4 bases and J 9 bases; bases outside gene matches: 10. The CDR3 is 15 residues long. The CDR3: CASSSAGTGKRPQHL. The CDR3, as DNA: TGTGCCAGCAGTTCCGCCGGGACAGGGAAGCGGCCCCAGCATCTT.

This clonotype was seen ten or more times. The J gene is TRBJ2-6, the V gene TRBV29-1, with D possibly being TRBD1 (5 bases). The CDR3 loop spans 15 amino acids. Trimming pared 2 bases from V and 2 bases from J, leaving 10 bases between. Germline CDR1 and CDR2: SQVTM and ANQGSEA. The CDR3, as DNA: TGCAGCGTTGAACCCCAGGGTGCTGGGGCCAACGTCCTGACTTTC. Translating it yields CSVEPQGAGANVLTF.

This clonotype was picked up many times. CDR3 DNA sequence: TGTGCCAGCAGCCCTGACCAATCCTACGATCAGCCCCAGCATTTT. Protein sequence: CASSPDQSYDQPQHF. The chain has TRBV6-5 and TRBJ1-5, with D unclear. V was clipped by 6 bases and J by 5 bases, with 17 bases between them. The CDR3 covers 15 residues. Germline CDR1 MNHEY, CDR2 SVGAGI.

The rearrangement links TRBV28 to TRBJ2-7; 10 nucleotides align to TRBD1. CDR1 MDHEN and CDR2 SYDVKM come from the germline V gene. This CDR3 is 15 amino acids long. With 8 bases clipped from V and 6 bases from J, the junction kept 13 bases outside the gene matches. The CDR3 DNA reads as TGTGCCAGCCTAACGACAGGGGGCCTACCCGGCGAGCAGTACTTC. This encodes CASLTTGGLPGEQYF. The full variable domain, completed using reference TRBV28 and TRBJ2-7, is DVKVTQSSRYLVKRTGEKVFLECVQDMDHENMFWYRQDPGLGLRLIYFSYDVKMKEKGDIPEGYSVSREKKERFSLILESASTNQTSMYLCASLTTGGLPGEQYFGPGTRLTVT.

This clonotype was observed many times. V and J are TRBV20-1 and TRBJ2-1; TRBD2 aligns across 13 bases. Germline values: CDR1 DFQATT, CDR2 SNEGSKA (reference sequence). V shed 3 bases, J shed 0 bases, and the junction held 5 bases outside the gene matches. The CDR3 runs to 17 residues. The CDR3 DNA sequence: TGCAGTGCTAGGGGACTAGCGGGACGGAGCTCCTACAATGAGCAGTTCTTC. The encoded protein is CSARGLAGRSSYNEQFF.

This clonotype was picked up many times. The genes are TRBV5-1 and TRBJ2-5; D remains ambiguous. The length of the CDR3 is 14 residues. Trimming pared 2 bases from V and 2 bases from J, leaving 10 bases between. The germline gives CDR1 SGHRS, CDR2 YFSETQ. The CDR3 protein is CASSLGTAQETQYF. For the CDR3, the DNA is TGCGCCAGCAGCTTAGGCACGGCTCAAGAGACCCAGTACTTC.

J is TRBJ1-2 and V is TRBV11-2; D is unresolved. Looked up from germline, CDR1 is SGHAT and CDR2 is FQNNGV. Trimming took off 3 bases at V and 5 bases at J, with 7 bases between the two ends. The CDR3 consists of 12 residues. The CDR3 is CASSFQTYGYTF. CDR3 DNA sequence: TGTGCCAGCAGCTTCCAGACTTATGGCTACACCTTC.

A word on this clonotype: At one of its ends the junction is not consistent with the germline gene, which may arise from a read error. The chain couples TRBV6-2 or TRBV6-3 to TRBJ2-2, with D tentatively TRBD2 (6 bases). Germline assignment: CDR1 MNHEY and CDR2 SVGEGT. This CDR3 has 17 residues. The CDR3 DNA follows: TGTGCCAGCGGTTACATCAGGAGGGGTCGGGACACCGGGGAGCTGTTTTTT. Amino acids: CASGYIRRGRDTGELFF.

The V gene is TRBV28, the J gene TRBJ1-1, with D hard to call. Trimming left V 7 bases short and J 0 bases short, with 6 bases between. The CDR3 spans 12 residues. CDR1 is MDHEN, CDR2 SYDVKM, per germline. The CDR3 loop reads CASTQLNTEAFF. CDR3 DNA sequence: TGTGCCAGCACACAGCTGAACACTGAAGCTTTCTTT.

This clonotype was observed many times. CDR3 region: CSARDGGRAEETQYF. The CDR3 DNA sequence: TGCAGTGCTAGGGACGGCGGGAGGGCCGAAGAGACCCAGTACTTC. The chain is built from TRBV20-1 and TRBJ2-5; 9 nucleotides line up with TRBD2. V lost 3 bases, J lost 3 bases, and 8 bases stayed unmatched. Germline CDR1 DFQATT, CDR2 SNEGSKA (reference sequence). There are 15 residues in the CDR3.

The rearrangement joins TRBV29-1 to TRBJ2-3; D not certain. Per the germline V gene, CDR1 is SQVTM and CDR2 is ANQGSEA. V was clipped by 3 bases and J by 5 bases, with 15 bases between them. The CDR3 is made up of 14 amino acids. In DNA form, the CDR3 reads TGCAGCGTTGACCTCGTGGTTCGAGGAGATACGCAGTATTTT. Translated, it gives CSVDLVVRGDTQYF.

This clonotype was counted many times. This chain uses TRBV28 with TRBJ1-1; no clear D. The germline V gene encodes CDR1 MDHEN and CDR2 SYDVKM. The germline V and J ends were trimmed by 3 bases and 1 base, with 9 bases remaining between them. The length of the CDR3 is 14 residues. The CDR3 DNA follows: TGTGCCAGCAGTTTGGTTTCCGCGAACACTGAAGCTTTCTTT. Its protein product is CASSLVSANTEAFF.